The 25 T cell receptor beta chains below come from one sample, sequenced in a study of T cell changes during pregnancy in multiple sclerosis (dated by TCRdb to about 2019). The library was produced with the immunoSEQ multiplex PCR assay. The clones in this table, taken by TCRdb from immuneACCESS, are in-frame only. Not every clone is retained; where verified, under half of the shortfall comes from an unresolved V gene, and the cause of the rest is unknown. This sample comprises approximately 42,000 clones, 80% to 90% of them detected only once. 0.6% to 0.8% of the sample lies in the top ten. Source: CD4+ T cells from peripheral blood mononuclear cells, taken before pregnancy. The receptors here all came from a female donor with multiple sclerosis, enrolled in a pregnancy study.

V usage is TRBV7-8 and J usage is TRBJ2-5; 8 bases agree with TRBD2. There are 15 residues in the CDR3. CDR1 and CDR2 from the germline V gene are SGHVS and FQNEAQ. The V segment lost 5 bases and the J segment 4 bases; nucleotides outside the gene matches: 9. Here the CDR3 reads CASSRTGGGGETQYF. The CDR3 region has the DNA TGTGCCAGCAGCCGGACGGGAGGGGGGGGAGAGACCCAGTACTTC.

CDR3 sequence (DNA): TGCGCCAGCAGCTTTGGACAGGATCTAACTAGCACAGATACGCAGTATTTT. This translates into CASSFGQDLTSTDTQYF. The J gene is TRBJ2-3, the V gene TRBV5-1, with TRBD1 matching over 7 bases. Trimming removed 2 bases from V and 0 bases from J; junction bases left unmatched: 9. CDR3 length: 17 amino acids. Germline assignment: CDR1 SGHRS and CDR2 YFSETQ.

This chain connects TRBV2 to TRBJ2-7, with 7 bases fitting TRBD1. Germline V gene data show CDR1 as SNHLY and CDR2 as FYNNEI. V lost 6 bases to trimming and J lost 0 bases; unmatched junction nucleotides: 8. The CDR3 is 15 residues long. The CDR3 here is CASRNPGQTSYEQYF. CDR3 nucleotides: TGTGCCAGCAGGAACCCGGGACAGACCTCCTACGAGCAGTACTTC. Supplemented by reference TRBV2 and TRBJ2-7, the full variable domain reads EPEVTQTPSHQVTQMGQEVILRCVPISNHLYFYWYRQILGQKVEFLVSFYNNEISEKSEIFDDQFSVERPDGSNFTLKIRSTKLEDSAMYFCASRNPGQTSYEQYFGPGTRLTVT.

V gene TRBV25-1 combines with J gene TRBJ2-7; TRBD2 matches at 8 bases. Germline V gene sequence: CDR1 MGHDK, CDR2 SYGVNS. After removal of 1 base from V and 1 base from J, the junction contained 6 bases not matched to a gene. The CDR3 contains 16 residues. The CDR3 protein is CASSESSLAGSYEQYF. CDR3 sequence (DNA): TGTGCCAGCAGTGAATCATCCCTAGCGGGTTCCTACGAGCAGTACTTC.

This chain links TRBV11-2 with TRBJ1-1, with 7 bases aligning to TRBD1. J was trimmed by 0 bases and V by 5 bases; bases with no gene match: 3. CDR3 size: 14 residues. Germline CDR1 reads SGHAT; CDR2 reads FQNNGV. The CDR3, as DNA: TGTGCCAGCAGCGTACAGGGGATGAACACTGAAGCTTTCTTT. It codes for CASSVQGMNTEAFF.

V is TRBV29-1 and J is TRBJ2-2; D is unclear. This CDR3 region has 10 residues. Trimming took off 4 bases at V and 6 bases at J, with 3 bases between the two ends. Germline CDR1 reads SQVTM; CDR2 reads ANQGSEA. CDR3 in DNA: TGCAGCGTTGCAGCCGGGGAGCTGTTTTTT. Its translation: CSVAAGELFF.

The chain combines TRBV15 with TRBJ2-7, with 7 bases identical to TRBD2. V lost 4 bases to trimming and J lost 0 bases; unmatched junction nucleotides: 6. This CDR3 region has 15 residues. Germline V gene lookup returns CDR1 LNHNV and CDR2 YYDKDF (reference sequence). The CDR3 protein is CATSTSSGNSYEQYF. DNA for the CDR3: TGTGCCACCAGCACCTCCAGCGGGAACTCCTACGAGCAGTACTTC.

The V gene is TRBV10-1, the J gene TRBJ1-5; D is perhaps TRBD1 (5 bases). Trimming stripped 0 bases from V and 6 bases from J, with 18 bases between. Germline V CDR1 and CDR2: WNHNN, SYGVQD (reference sequence). This CDR3 comprises 17 residues. This CDR3 is CASSESPPTGSGQPQHF. The CDR3 DNA reads TGCGCCAGCAGTGAGTCCCCCCCAACAGGTTCCGGTCAGCCCCAGCATTTT.

About this clone: Relative to the germline gene, one junction end is altered; a read error may explain this. This chain uses TRBV29-1 with TRBJ2-3; perhaps TRBD1 as D (5 bases). The CDR3 consists of 13 residues. From germline, CDR1 is SQVTM and CDR2 ANQGSEA. The CDR3 DNA follows: TGCAGCGTTGAATTTCCGATCACAGGTACGCAGTATTTT. Amino acid sequence: CSVEFPITGTQYF.

This clone was seen once. The rearrangement uses TRBV19 and TRBJ1-4; D perhaps matches TRBD1 (6 bases). The CDR3 contains 17 residues. CDR1 and CDR2 (germline): LNHDA, SQIVND (reference sequence). The ends were cut back, 2 bases at V and 4 bases at J, with 17 bases in the middle. CDR3 amino acids: CASSIPFPRGGNEKLFF. The DNA for the CDR3 is TGTGCCAGTAGTATACCCTTCCCCAGGGGTGGTAATGAAAAACTGTTTTTT.

The V call is TRBV7-2, the J call TRBJ1-1; TRBD1 matches at 8 bases. In germline, CDR1 is SGHTA, CDR2 FQGNSA. J lost 6 bases, V lost 2 bases, and 8 bases had no gene match. This CDR3 spans 15 amino acids. The CDR3: CASSLSQKTGAEAFF. In DNA, the CDR3 is TGTGCCAGCAGCTTATCCCAGAAGACAGGGGCTGAAGCTTTCTTT.

The J gene is TRBJ2-3, the V gene TRBV6-5; 9 bases line up with TRBD2. Germline V gene sequence: CDR1 MNHEY, CDR2 SVGAGI. V lost 8 bases, J lost 1 base, and 7 bases stayed unmatched. The CDR3 is 15 amino acids. CDR3 in amino acids: CASGFERGGTDTQYF. DNA for the CDR3: TGTGCCAGCGGGTTTGAGCGGGGGGGCACAGATACGCAGTATTTT.

The CDR3 coding sequence is TGTGCCAGCAATCGACTATCCAATGAGCAGTTCTTC. Its protein product is CASNRLSNEQFF. The V and J genes are TRBV2 and TRBJ2-1; weak D call: TRBD2 (5 bases). The CDR3 loop spans 12 amino acids. Germline values: CDR1 SNHLY, CDR2 FYNNEI. The V and J ends lost 7 bases and 6 bases respectively, with 10 bases between them.

In its sample, this clone was seen once. The chain uses TRBV7-6 and TRBJ2-5, with D possibly TRBD1 on 7 matching bases. CDR1 and CDR2 from the germline V gene are SGHVS and FNYEAQ. V lost 7 bases, J lost 7 bases, and 16 bases lay in between. CDR3 length: 13 residues. The CDR3 loop is CASTPVEGATQYF. As DNA, the CDR3 is TGTGCCAGCACCCCCGTGGAGGGGGCGACCCAGTACTTC. The whole variable domain, filled in from reference TRBV7-6 and TRBJ2-5, reads GAGVSQSPRYKVTKRGQDVALRCDPISGHVSLYWYRQALGQGPEFLTYFNYEAQQDKSGLPNDRFSAERPEGSISTLTIQRTEQRDSAMYRCASTPVEGATQYFGPGTRLLVL.

The rearrangement joins TRBV6-1 to TRBJ2-1; TRBD2 aligns across 9 bases. Losses at the gene ends were 7 bases for V and 6 bases for J; bases not matched to a gene: 10. The CDR3 runs 15 residues. The V gene's germline CDR1 is MNHNS and CDR2 SASEGT. CDR3 protein: CASTWGGRASNEQFF. The CDR3 DNA sequence: TGTGCCAGCACCTGGGGCGGGAGGGCCTCCAATGAGCAGTTCTTC.

This sequence joins TRBV2 and TRBJ1-5; D perhaps matches TRBD1 (6 bases). Germline values: CDR1 SNHLY, CDR2 FYNNEI. Between the trimmed V and J ends, which lost 8 bases and 1 base, there was a span of 9 bases. This CDR3 has 13 amino acids. The CDR3 is CASQDRSNQPQHF. The DNA of the CDR3 is TGTGCCAGCCAAGACAGGAGCAATCAGCCCCAGCATTTT. Together with reference TRBV2 and TRBJ1-5, the CDR3 gives the full variable domain: EPEVTQTPSHQVTQMGQEVILRCVPISNHLYFYWYRQILGQKVEFLVSFYNNEISEKSEIFDDQFSVERPDGSNFTLKIRSTKLEDSAMYFCASQDRSNQPQHFGDGTRLSIL.

This chain links TRBV5-1 with TRBJ2-5; 8 bases line up with TRBD2. Trimming took 0 bases from V and 6 from J; bases not matched to a gene: 13. The CDR3 runs 17 residues. Germline lookup yields CDR1 SGHRS and CDR2 YFSETQ. The CDR3 DNA follows: TGCGCCAGCAGCTTGGCCGTGGCGGGGGGTTCTGTGAAGACCCAGTACTTC. As protein: CASSLAVAGGSVKTQYF.

This chain joins TRBV4-3 and TRBJ2-5; D remains unclear. CDR1 LGHNA and CDR2 YSLEER come from the germline V gene. V dropped 1 base and J dropped 7 bases, with 10 bases sitting between them. The CDR3 extends over 13 amino acids. The CDR3 region has the DNA TGCGCCAGCAGCCAAGCCCCTTTGAGGACCCAGTACTTC. Translation gives CASSQAPLRTQYF.

This chain links TRBV7-9 with TRBJ1-2; D is possibly TRBD1 (5 bases). Trimming took off 5 bases at V and 8 bases at J, with 12 bases between the two ends. The germline CDR1 and CDR2 sequences are SEHNR and FQNEAQ (reference sequence). The CDR3 sequence is 12 residues long. The CDR3: CASSPAGEGYTF. DNA of the CDR3: TGTGCCAGCAGCCCCGCGGGGGAAGGCTACACCTTC.

In its sample, this clone was seen once. The chain joins TRBV5-1 to TRBJ2-7; D possibly corresponds to TRBD2 (6 bases). CDR1 is SGHRS and CDR2 is YFSETQ in the germline V gene. Trimming stripped 4 bases from V and 1 base from J, with 18 bases between. This CDR3 region has 16 residues. This chain's CDR3 is CASSRRRDGASYEQYF. The CDR3 region has the DNA TGCGCCAGCAGCAGACGGAGGGACGGTGCGTCCTACGAGCAGTACTTC.

CDR3 bases: TGTGCCAGCAGGCGGGGGGAGGGAAACACCATATATTTT. It codes for CASRRGEGNTIYF. The chain carries TRBV6-1 and TRBJ1-3; tentatively, D is TRBD1 (5 bases). The germline V and J ends were trimmed by 6 bases and 4 bases, with 10 bases remaining between them. There are 13 residues in the CDR3. The germline V gene has CDR1 MNHNS and CDR2 SASEGT.

This clone was picked up one time. The V call is TRBV6-1, the J call TRBJ1-2; D possibly corresponds to TRBD1 (6 bases). Germline CDR1 and CDR2: MNHNS and SASEGT. V dropped 0 bases and J dropped 7 bases, with 15 bases sitting between them. The CDR3 sequence is 15 residues long. Written as DNA, the CDR3 is TGTGCCAGCAGTGAAGCCTCCGGGGGGCCGGGTGGCTACACCTTC. Its protein is CASSEASGGPGGYTF.

The rearrangement links TRBV21-1 to TRBJ1-2; the table names TRBD1, a call not compared with the DNA. TRBV21-1 is annotated as a pseudogene. The CDR3 consists of 14 residues. The CDR3 spells CASCSTGSNYGYTF. The CDR3 DNA follows: TGTGCCAGCTGTTCGACAGGGTCCAACTATGGCTACACCTTC.

The CDR3 DNA is TGTGCCAGCAGCTACGCCCAGGGAATGGCTGAAGCTTTCTTT. Protein: CASSYAQGMAEAFF. The chain joins TRBV7-2 to TRBJ1-1; tentatively, D is TRBD1 (5 bases). Germline-derived CDR1 and CDR2 are SGHTA and FQGNSA. The CDR3 has 14 amino acids. The ends were cut back, 4 bases at V and 6 bases at J, with 15 bases in the middle.

This clone was observed a single time. The V call is TRBV19, the J call TRBJ1-4, with D possibly matching TRBD1 (5 bases). The CDR3 spans 13 residues. Trimming took 5 bases from V and 15 from J, leaving 19 bases between them. Germline V gene data show CDR1 as LNHDA and CDR2 as SQIVND (reference sequence). CDR3 sequence: CASSVEGKGPMFF. CDR3 nucleotides: TGTGCCAGTAGTGTGGAGGGAAAGGGACCCATGTTTTTT.